The 15 T cell receptor beta chains given below trace back to one sample, sequenced in a study of OX40 agonist ivuxolimab in advanced cancers. Clones were read by immunoSEQ multiplex PCR, and TCRdb kept only the in-frame ones, dropping some. The sample lists more than 45,000 clones, approximately 86% occurring once. The sample in question was CD4+ or CD8+ T cells sorted from blood, obtained in a trial of the OX40 agonist ivuxolimab. The receptor source for this set is an adult with an advanced solid tumor such as melanoma, head and neck, liver or kidney cancer.

CDR3 sequence reads: CASSMLGSATANTF. The CDR3 DNA follows: TGTGCCAGTAGTATGTTGGGCTCCGCCACCGCCAACACCTTC. This sequence joins TRBV19 and TRBJ1-2; D not certain. Trimming removed 3 bases from V and 12 bases from J, with 20 bases in between. This CDR3 comprises 14 residues. Looked up from germline, CDR1 is LNHDA and CDR2 is SQIVND (reference sequence).

The rearrangement joins TRBV25-1 to TRBJ1-3, with D tentatively TRBD1 (6 bases). This CDR3 is built from 17 residues. V lost 1 base to trimming and J lost 2 bases, with 15 bases between them. Germline V CDR1 and CDR2: MGHDK, SYGVNS. The DNA of the CDR3 is TGTGCCAGCAGTGAATTTACGGGAACAGGGCCTGGAAACACCATATATTTT. It encodes CASSEFTGTGPGNTIYF.

This sequence joins TRBV28 and TRBJ2-3; no clear D. Per the germline V gene, CDR1 is MDHEN and CDR2 is SYDVKM. The CDR3 runs to 10 residues. V was shortened by 6 bases and J by 6 bases, with 4 bases between the two germline ends. As DNA, the CDR3 is TGTGCCAGCAGAGACGATACGCAGTATTTT. The encoded protein is CASRDDTQYF.

This rearrangement joins TRBV15 to TRBJ2-3; the D call may be TRBD1 or TRBD2 (5 bases each). Germline CDR1 reads LNHNV; CDR2 reads YYDKDF (reference sequence). Between the trimmed V and J ends, which lost 0 bases and 4 bases, there was a span of 17 bases. The CDR3 has 17 amino acids. The CDR3 sequence: CATSRDLGQGRADTQYF. The CDR3 region has the DNA TGTGCCACCAGCAGAGATCTCGGGCAGGGACGGGCAGATACGCAGTATTTT.

The V and J genes are TRBV6-6 and TRBJ1-5; D not resolved. The germline V gene encodes CDR1 MNHNY and CDR2 SVGAGI (reference sequence). V dropped 2 bases and J dropped 9 bases, with 5 bases sitting between them. The CDR3 is 11 residues long. The CDR3 protein is CASSYRGPQHF. CDR3 bases: TGTGCCAGCAGTTACCGCGGGCCCCAGCATTTT.

This chain connects TRBV5-1 to TRBJ1-1; the match to TRBD1 covers 9 bases. The CDR3 runs 16 residues. With 5 bases clipped from V and 3 bases from J, the junction kept 11 bases outside the gene matches. The germline V gene encodes CDR1 SGHRS and CDR2 YFSETQ. CDR3 protein: CASRAGGDRAYTEAFF. CDR3 in DNA: TGCGCCAGCAGAGCTGGAGGGGACAGGGCCTACACTGAAGCTTTCTTT. Full variable domain (remainder filled in from reference TRBV5-1 and TRBJ1-1): KAGVTQTPRYLIKTRGQQVTLSCSPISGHRSVSWYQQTPGQGLQFLFEYFSETQRNKGNFPGRFSGRQFSNSRSEMNVSTLELGDSALYLCASRAGGDRAYTEAFFGQGTRLTVV.

CDR3 loop: CAWTRDGNQPQHF. CDR3 nucleotides: TGTGCCTGGACCCGGGACGGCAATCAGCCCCAGCATTTT. The chain combines TRBV30 with TRBJ1-5; a weak D match, TRBD1 (5 bases). CDR1 and CDR2 from the germline V gene are GTSNPN and SVGIG (reference sequence). V gave up 4 bases and J gave up 2 bases, with 9 bases separating them. CDR3 length: 13 residues.

This chain links TRBV4-3 with TRBJ1-6; no clear D gene. In germline, CDR1 is LGHNA, CDR2 YSLEER. The CDR3 runs to 16 residues. Deletions cut 0 bases from V and 1 base from J, with 7 bases between. The CDR3 DNA sequence: TGCGCCAGCAGCCAAGATGCGGGATCCTATAATTCACCCCTCCACTTT. Its translation is CASSQDAGSYNSPLHF.

The V call is TRBV5-1, the J call TRBJ2-3, with D uncertain. The germline gives CDR1 SGHRS, CDR2 YFSETQ. This CDR3 contains 14 residues. Trimming took 4 bases from V and 0 from J, leaving 9 bases between them. The CDR3 loop reads CASSAAGSTDTQYF. CDR3 nucleotide sequence: TGCGCCAGCAGCGCAGCTGGAAGCACAGATACGCAGTATTTT.

The DNA of the CDR3 is TGCGCCAGCAGCCAGAAGACAGGGCTGAACACTGAAGCTTTCTTT. Residues: CASSQKTGLNTEAFF. This chain uses TRBV5-1 with TRBJ1-1, with 7 bases identical to TRBD1. CDR3 length equals 15 residues. Trimming cost V 4 bases and J 0 bases; bases outside gene matches: 6. From germline, CDR1 is SGHRS and CDR2 YFSETQ.

The sample holds a few counts of this clone. J is TRBJ2-1 and V is TRBV7-9; tentatively, D is TRBD2 (6 bases). The germline V and J ends were trimmed by 5 bases and 11 bases, with 16 bases remaining between them. Germline CDR1 and CDR2: SEHNR and FQNEAQ (reference sequence). This CDR3 comprises 13 residues. The CDR3 loop is CASSRTTGQKQFF. The CDR3 nucleotides read TGTGCCAGCAGCAGGACTACCGGGCAGAAGCAGTTCTTC.

By share of the sample, this clone is medium-sized. The genes are TRBV4-1 and TRBJ1-2; perhaps TRBD1 as D (5 bases). Trimming left V 1 base short and J 4 bases short, with 16 bases between. The CDR3 is 16 residues long. Germline V gene sequence: CDR1 MGHRA, CDR2 YSYEKL. The DNA of the CDR3 is TGCGCCAGCAGCCAAGTTTTCAGCGAGACAGTCTATGGCTACACCTTC. This gives the protein CASSQVFSETVYGYTF.

This clone was detected a few times. At one boundary the junction diverges from the germline segment, which might be a read error. The chain couples TRBV25-1 to TRBJ1-2; 8 bases map to TRBD1. This CDR3 is 12 amino acids long. Germline values: CDR1 MGHDK, CDR2 SYGVNS. Written as DNA, the CDR3 is TGTGCCAGCAGTGAATCCGGAAGGGACAGGATTTTC. Translating it yields CASSESGRDRIF.

This clone came up once. The chain links TRBV5-1 to TRBJ2-1, with 9 bases matching TRBD2. The CDR3 has 16 amino acids. Trimming cost V 2 bases and J 1 base; bases outside gene matches: 4. Germline assignment: CDR1 SGHRS and CDR2 YFSETQ. The CDR3 DNA follows: TGCGCCAGCAGCTTTTGGGGACTAGCATCCTACAATGAGCAGTTCTTC. Protein: CASSFWGLASYNEQFF.

J is TRBJ2-3 and V is TRBV18, with a possible D match to TRBD1 (6 bases). The CDR3 contains 14 residues. The V and J ends lost 4 bases and 2 bases respectively, with 10 bases between them. Germline V gene data show CDR1 as KGHSH and CDR2 as LQKENI. The CDR3 DNA reads TGTGCCAGCTCACGGGGACAAGACACAGATACGCAGTATTTT. This encodes CASSRGQDTDTQYF. The variable domain in full, with the rest retrieved from reference TRBV18 and TRBJ2-3, is NAGVMQNPRHLVRRRGQEARLRCSPMKGHSHVYWYRQLPEEGLKFMVYLQKENIIDESGMPKERFSAEFPKEGPSILRIQQVVRGDSAAYFCASSRGQDTDTQYFGPGTRLTVL.